These 13 T cell receptor beta chains were all obtained from the same sample, sequenced in a study of blood T cell repertoires in COVID-19. Assay used: immunoSEQ multiplex PCR; TCRdb lists only in-frame clones, some missing. The sample has approximately 130,000 clones, roughly three quarters seen once. Input material: peripheral blood. These receptors were obtained from a human donor in a cohort sampled during active COVID-19.

There are a few counts of this clone. This sequence joins TRBV7-3 and TRBJ1-1; D uncertain. Germline V gene sequence: CDR1 SGHTA, CDR2 FQGTGA. Trimming took 0 bases from V and 10 from J, leaving 18 bases between them. The CDR3 runs 15 residues. DNA for the CDR3: TGTGCCAGCAGCTTAACGTCGGCCAGTCCCACGGGAGCTTTCTTT. It specifies CASSLTSASPTGAFF.

Remarks on this clone: At one boundary the junction diverges from the germline segment, which might be a read error. This chain joins TRBV7-7 and TRBJ2-5; D not certain. CDR1 SSHAT and CDR2 FNYEAQ come from the germline V gene (reference sequence). The CDR3 length is 16 residues. This CDR3 is CASSLALGSRKETQYF. The CDR3 coding sequence is TGTGCTAGCAGCTTAGCCCTGGGCAGTAGAAAAGAGACCCAGTACTTC.

The chain employs TRBV5-1 and TRBJ2-7, with 13 bases that match TRBD2. Per the germline V gene, CDR1 is SGHRS and CDR2 is YFSETQ. Trimming took 0 bases from V and 3 from J; bases not matched to a gene: 3. The CDR3 extends over 16 amino acids. CDR3 sequence (DNA): TGCGCCAGCAGCTTGGGGACTAGCGGGAGAAGCTACGAGCAGTACTTC. Its protein is CASSLGTSGRSYEQYF.

J is TRBJ2-7 and V is TRBV6-1; TRBD2 aligns across 7 bases. Germline CDR1 is MNHNS and CDR2 is SASEGT. The CDR3 totals 15 residues. J lost 2 bases, V lost 2 bases, and 6 bases had no gene match. The CDR3 reads CASSELREPTYEQYF. The CDR3 DNA is TGTGCCAGCAGTGAACTGCGGGAGCCAACCTACGAGCAGTACTTC.

V gene TRBV5-1 combines with J gene TRBJ1-3; 9 positions match TRBD1. J was trimmed by 3 bases and V by 0 bases; bases with no gene match: 7. The germline V gene encodes CDR1 SGHRS and CDR2 YFSETQ. The CDR3 has 17 amino acids. This chain's CDR3 is CASSLAPQGASGNTIYF. The CDR3 bases are TGCGCCAGCAGCTTGGCCCCACAGGGGGCTAGTGGAAACACCATATATTTT.

The V gene is TRBV6-6, the J gene TRBJ2-7; D possibly corresponds to TRBD2 (5 bases). This CDR3 spans 12 amino acids. V shed 5 bases and J shed 2 bases, with 7 bases lying between them. The germline CDR1 and CDR2 sequences are MNHNY and SVGAGI (reference sequence). The CDR3 sequence is CASSPGAYEQYF. The CDR3 DNA is TGTGCCAGCAGTCCCGGGGCCTACGAGCAGTACTTC.

This clone was recorded a few times. The gene calls are TRBV20-1 and TRBJ2-7; D unresolved. Looked up from germline, CDR1 is DFQATT and CDR2 is SNEGSKA (reference sequence). CDR3 length: 11 residues. V gave up 5 bases and J gave up 4 bases, with 9 bases separating them. CDR3 loop: CSAPLSYEQYF. DNA of the CDR3: TGCAGTGCTCCCCTCAGTTACGAGCAGTACTTC.

V is TRBV2 and J is TRBJ1-1, with 9 bases identical to TRBD1. Trimming at V came to 3 bases and at J to 7 bases, leaving 3 bases not matched to a gene. Germline V gives CDR1 SNHLY, CDR2 FYNNEI. CDR3 length: 13 amino acids. Here the CDR3 DNA reads TGTGCCAGCAGTGATGGACAGGGGATTGAAGCTTTCTTT. Translating gives CASSDGQGIEAFF. The full variable domain, its missing parts supplied by reference TRBV2 and TRBJ1-1, is EPEVTQTPSHQVTQMGQEVILRCVPISNHLYFYWYRQILGQKVEFLVSFYNNEISEKSEIFDDQFSVERPDGSNFTLKIRSTKLEDSAMYFCASSDGQGIEAFFGQGTRLTVV.

V and J are TRBV27 and TRBJ1-5, with 7 positions matching TRBD1. The V segment lost 10 bases and the J segment 3 bases; nucleotides outside the gene matches: 6. CDR3 length: 13 amino acids. Germline-derived CDR1 and CDR2 are MNHEY and SMNVEV (reference sequence). CDR3 nucleotide sequence: TGTGCCACCGCAGACAGGGCCAATCAGCCCCAGCATTTT. This encodes CATADRANQPQHF.

The chain recombines TRBV30 with TRBJ2-1, with D perhaps TRBD2 (6 bases). Germline V CDR1 and CDR2: GTSNPN, SVGIG (reference sequence). V lost 3 bases to trimming and J lost 0 bases, with 12 bases between them. This CDR3 spans 15 amino acids. DNA for the CDR3: TGTGCCTGGAGGCATTTAGCGGCCTCCTACAATGAGCAGTTCTTC. Protein: CAWRHLAASYNEQFF.

The rearrangement joins TRBV21-1 to TRBJ2-7; TRBD1, as called in the table, went unchecked against the DNA. TRBV21-1 is a known pseudogene. This CDR3 spans 12 amino acids. This CDR3 reads CASPHQTYEQYF. The CDR3 nucleotides are TGTGCCAGCCCCCATCAGACCTACGAGCAGTACTTC.

The chain uses TRBV6-5 and TRBJ2-7, with D unclear. Germline values: CDR1 MNHEY, CDR2 SVGAGI. Trimming took off 6 bases at V and 7 bases at J, with 10 bases between the two ends. This CDR3 is built from 11 residues. The CDR3 DNA sequence: TGTGCCAGCAGCCACGAGGAGGAGCAGTACTTC. Translated, it gives CASSHEEEQYF.

V gene TRBV2 combines with J gene TRBJ2-7, with TRBD2 matching over 7 bases. J was trimmed by 4 bases and V by 6 bases; bases with no gene match: 3. Germline lookup yields CDR1 SNHLY and CDR2 FYNNEI. The CDR3 spans 12 residues. This CDR3 is CASRERGYEQYF. The CDR3 region has the DNA TGTGCCAGCAGGGAGCGGGGATACGAGCAGTACTTC.